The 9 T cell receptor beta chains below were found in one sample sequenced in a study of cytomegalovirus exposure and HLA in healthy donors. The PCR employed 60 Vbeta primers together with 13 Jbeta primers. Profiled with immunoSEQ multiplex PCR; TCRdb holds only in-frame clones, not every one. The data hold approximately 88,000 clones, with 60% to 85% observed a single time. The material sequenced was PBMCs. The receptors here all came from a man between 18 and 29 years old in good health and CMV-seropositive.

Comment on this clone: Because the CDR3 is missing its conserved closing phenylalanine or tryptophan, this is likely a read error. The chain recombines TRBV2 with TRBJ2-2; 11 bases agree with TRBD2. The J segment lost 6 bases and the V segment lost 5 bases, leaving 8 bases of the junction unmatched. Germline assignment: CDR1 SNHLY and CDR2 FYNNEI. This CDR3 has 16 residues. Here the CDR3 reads CASSRDHSGRAGELFV. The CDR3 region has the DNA TGTGCCAGCAGTCGGGATCATAGCGGGAGGGCCGGGGAGCTGTTTGTT.

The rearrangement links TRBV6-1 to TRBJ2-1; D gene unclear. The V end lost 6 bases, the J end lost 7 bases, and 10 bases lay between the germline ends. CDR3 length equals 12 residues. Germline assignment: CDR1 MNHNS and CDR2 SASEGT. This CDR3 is CASSLHSNEQFF. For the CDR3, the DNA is TGTGCCAGCAGCCTTCACTCGAATGAGCAGTTCTTC.

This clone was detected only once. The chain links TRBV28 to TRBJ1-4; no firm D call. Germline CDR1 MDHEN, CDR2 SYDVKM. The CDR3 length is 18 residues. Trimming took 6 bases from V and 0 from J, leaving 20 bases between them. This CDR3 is CASSLLKENSATNEKLFF. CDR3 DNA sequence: TGTGCCAGCAGCCTACTGAAGGAGAACTCAGCAACTAATGAAAAACTGTTTTTT.

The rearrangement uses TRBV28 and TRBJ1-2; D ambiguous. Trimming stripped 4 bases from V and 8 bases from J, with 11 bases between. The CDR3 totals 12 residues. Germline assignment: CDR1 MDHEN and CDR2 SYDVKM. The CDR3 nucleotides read TGTGCCAGCAGTTGGCGGGGTCGGGGCTACACCTTC. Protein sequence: CASSWRGRGYTF.

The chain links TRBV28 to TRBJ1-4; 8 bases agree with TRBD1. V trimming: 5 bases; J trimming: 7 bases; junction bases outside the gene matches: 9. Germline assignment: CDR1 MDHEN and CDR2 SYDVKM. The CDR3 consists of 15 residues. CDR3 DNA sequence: TGTGCCAGCAGTCCAACCGGGACAGGTTTTGAAAAACTGTTTTTT. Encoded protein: CASSPTGTGFEKLFF.

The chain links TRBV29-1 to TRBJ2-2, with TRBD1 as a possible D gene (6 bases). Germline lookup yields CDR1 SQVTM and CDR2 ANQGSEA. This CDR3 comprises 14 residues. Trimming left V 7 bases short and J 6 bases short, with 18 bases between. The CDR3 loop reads CSAKQGNKAGELFF. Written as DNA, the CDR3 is TGCAGCGCTAAACAGGGTAACAAGGCCGGGGAGCTGTTTTTT.

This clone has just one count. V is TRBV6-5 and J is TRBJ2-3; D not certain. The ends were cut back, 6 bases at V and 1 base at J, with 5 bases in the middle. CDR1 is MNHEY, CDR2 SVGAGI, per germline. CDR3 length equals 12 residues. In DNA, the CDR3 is TGTGCCAGCAGCCGGGGCACAGATACGCAGTATTTT. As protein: CASSRGTDTQYF.

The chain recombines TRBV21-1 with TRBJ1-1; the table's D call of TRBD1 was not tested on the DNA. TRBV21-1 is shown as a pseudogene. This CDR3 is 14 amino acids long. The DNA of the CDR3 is TGTGACAACAGATTGCAGGGGTCGGACACTGAAGCTTTCTTT. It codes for CDNRLQGSDTEAFF.

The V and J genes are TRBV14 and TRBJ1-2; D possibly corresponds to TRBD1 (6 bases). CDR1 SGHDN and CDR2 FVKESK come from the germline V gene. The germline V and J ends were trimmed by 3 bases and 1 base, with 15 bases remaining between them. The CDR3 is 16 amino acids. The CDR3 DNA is TGTGCCAGCAGCCACTCGGACAGCTTTTATAACTATGGCTACACCTTC. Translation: CASSHSDSFYNYGYTF.